The present entry profiles one TCR beta chain with its context. Its antigen is unknown. The data are from a study of blood T cells in healthy people across ages. Study results and caveats: Comparison with aged donors showed that long-lived donors had more naive CD4+ cells and higher diversity.

With 3 bases removed from V and 4 bases from J, the gap between germline ends came to 10 bases. The CDR3 consists of 15 residues. The germline V gene encodes CDR1 LNHNV and CDR2 YYDKDF (reference sequence). Caucasian individuals from Russia who were healthy and aged 6 to 90 acted as donors. Every donor contributed around 10 milliliters of peripheral blood by blood draw. Each sample had at least 6 million PBMCs isolated. Primers used in a second PCR of about 7 to 11 cycles were a sample-barcoded 5' primer and a J-beta primer mix. MiXCR, run by TCRdb on the 5' RACE reads, gives a single entry per CDR3 protein. The sample has around 320,000 distinct CDR3 sequences, 25% to 30% seen once.

The receptor's source is a woman in her 70s in good health. The chain links TRBV15 to TRBJ2-6; D may match TRBD1 or TRBD2 (5 bases each). What was sequenced was blood. The DNA for the CDR3 is TGTGCCACCAGCAGCGGGACGTACGGGGCCAACGTCCTGACTTTC. It is translated as CATSSGTYGANVLTF.